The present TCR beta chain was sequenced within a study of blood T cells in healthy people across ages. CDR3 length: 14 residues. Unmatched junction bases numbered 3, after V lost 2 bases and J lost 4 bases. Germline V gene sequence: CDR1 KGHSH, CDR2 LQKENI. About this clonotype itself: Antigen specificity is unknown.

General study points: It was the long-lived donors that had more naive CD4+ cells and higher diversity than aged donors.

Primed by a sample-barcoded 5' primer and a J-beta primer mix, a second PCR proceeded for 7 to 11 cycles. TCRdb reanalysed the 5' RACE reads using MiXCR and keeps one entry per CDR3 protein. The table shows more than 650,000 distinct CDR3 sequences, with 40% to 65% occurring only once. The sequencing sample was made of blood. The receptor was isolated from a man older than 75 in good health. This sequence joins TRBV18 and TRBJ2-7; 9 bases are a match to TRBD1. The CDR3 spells CASSPKGQGYEQYF. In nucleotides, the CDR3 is TGTGCCAGCTCACCAAAGGGACAGGGATACGAGCAGTACTTC.